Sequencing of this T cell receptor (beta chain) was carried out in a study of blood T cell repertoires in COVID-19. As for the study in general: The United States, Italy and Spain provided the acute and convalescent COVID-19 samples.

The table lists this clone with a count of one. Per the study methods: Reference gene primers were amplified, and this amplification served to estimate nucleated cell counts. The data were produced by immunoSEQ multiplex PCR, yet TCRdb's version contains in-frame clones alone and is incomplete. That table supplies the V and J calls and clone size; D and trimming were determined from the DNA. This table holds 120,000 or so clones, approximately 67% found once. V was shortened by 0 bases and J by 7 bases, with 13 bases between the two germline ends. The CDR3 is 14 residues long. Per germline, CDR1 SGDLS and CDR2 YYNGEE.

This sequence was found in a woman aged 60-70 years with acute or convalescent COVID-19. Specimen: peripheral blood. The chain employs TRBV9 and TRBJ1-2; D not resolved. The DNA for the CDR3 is TGTGCCAGCAGCGTAGCGCAACTCCCCGGTGGCTACACCTTC. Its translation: CASSVAQLPGGYTF. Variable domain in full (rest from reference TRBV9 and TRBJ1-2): DSGVTQTPKHLITATGQRVTLRCSPRSGDLSVYWYQQSLDQGLQFLIQYYNGEERAKGNILERFSAQQFPDLHSELNLSSLELGDSALYFCASSVAQLPGGYTFGSGTRLTVV.